This T cell receptor (beta chain) was recovered during a study of T cells in Graves' hyperthyroidism and ophthalmopathy. This clonotype showed up just a few times. The source material, RNA transcripts, was used to amplify TCR beta CDR3 regions. In the first-round RT-PCR of the TCR CDR3, the HTBI primer set was used. TCRdb reprocessed the multiplex PCR reads via MiXCR and lists one record per CDR3 protein. The data contain 650,000 to 750,000 distinct CDR3 sequences, approximately 14% of them singletons. CDR3 length: 13 residues. Germline CDR1 WSHSY, CDR2 SAAADI. The germline V and J ends were trimmed by 3 bases and 5 bases, with 8 bases remaining between them. A lack of ophthalmopathy progression within 18 months defined stable Graves' hyperthyroidism. Recently diagnosed hyperthyroidism of less than 2 months' duration affected patients aged 18 to 65. Patients were excluded because of uncontrolled infection, other autoimmune disease, pregnancy or lactation. Diagnoses used clinical symptoms, serum thyroxine and TRAb, thyroid ultrasound and orbital computed tomography.

The source of this sequence is a young woman with Graves' hyperthyroidism. Sequencing was carried out using blood. The gene calls are TRBV10-2 and TRBJ2-1; no firm D call. CDR3 in DNA: TGCGCCAGCAGTGAAATCTGGAACAATGAGCAGTTCTTC. This translates into CASSEIWNNEQFF.